The rows below give T cell receptor beta chains drawn from one sample of a study of T cell repertoires in cytomegalovirus infection. These receptors lack a known antigen. Using its own MiXCR run on the reads, TCRdb lists one record per CDR3 protein. The sample shows 300,000 to 400,000 distinct CDR3 sequences, just under 25% of them seen only once. Sequenced material: cultured PBMCs, taken from culture after CMV antigen stimulation. Every receptor here comes from a human donor in good health (CMV status not recorded). Some clones in this sample may be carry-over from other donors' samples. CDR3s include the opening cysteine and the closing phenylalanine or tryptophan. A D gene is named only where the DNA matches it firmly. Some rows mark clone size as missing; the rest say once, few, many or name a class of expanded clone.

cdr3_aa cdr3_nt j_call d_call v_call clone_size
CASSPRTGRRDEKLFF TGTGCCAGCAGTCCTAGGACAGGGAGGAGGGATGAAAAACTGTTTTTT TRBJ1-4 TRBD1 TRBV27 few
CASVGGHYNEQFF TGTGCCAGCGTGGGGGGGCACTACAATGAGCAGTTCTTC TRBJ2-1 NA TRBV6-1 NA
CASSRRGFGLSSYNSPLHF TGTGCCAGCAGCCGACGGGGCTTCGGCCTGAGCTCCTATAATTCACCCCTCCACTTT TRBJ1-6 NA TRBV7-2 few
CASSQDRVSYEQYF TGTGCCAGCAGTCAGGACAGGGTCTCCTACGAGCAGTACTTC TRBJ2-7 TRBD1 TRBV11-2 NA
CASSPRRGGAETQYF TGTGCCAGCAGTCCCCGACGGGGGGGGGCTGAGACCCAGTACTTC TRBJ2-5 TRBD2 TRBV25-1 few
CSVPGDSLTGELFF TGCAGTGTACCAGGGGACTCCCTTACCGGGGAGCTGTTTTTT TRBJ2-2 NA TRBV20-1 NA
CASSATSGRINEQFF TGTGCCAGCAGTGCGACTAGCGGGAGAATAAATGAGCAGTTCTTC TRBJ2-1 TRBD2 TRBV6-6 NA
CASAYRDGSTDTQYF TGCGCCAGCGCCTACCGGGACGGTAGCACAGATACGCAGTATTTT TRBJ2-3 NA TRBV4-1 NA
CASSMTGRAGSQPQHF TGTGCCAGTAGTATGACGGGAAGGGCGGGTAGTCAGCCCCAGCATTTT TRBJ1-5 NA TRBV19 once
CASSFKLAGAGNEQFF TGTGCCAGCAGCTTTAAACTAGCGGGAGCAGGCAATGAGCAGTTCTTC TRBJ2-1 TRBD2 TRBV7-6 few
CASSLTRSDIDEQFF TGTGCCAGCAGTTTAACAAGGTCGGATATCGATGAGCAGTTCTTC TRBJ2-1 NA TRBV12-3/TRBV12-4 NA
CASRDIASSTGELFF TGTGCCAGCAGGGACATCGCTTCTTCGACCGGGGAGCTGTTTTTT TRBJ2-2 NA TRBV6-1 few
CASRTADKETQYF TGTGCCAGCCGGACGGCGGATAAAGAGACCCAGTACTTC TRBJ2-5 NA TRBV19 many
CASSQAGTSSYNEQFF TGTGCCAGTAGTCAGGCCGGGACTAGCTCCTACAATGAGCAGTTCTTC TRBJ2-1 TRBD2 TRBV19 NA
CASSPRGNYYNEQFF TGTGCCAGTAGTCCCCGAGGGAATTATTACAATGAGCAGTTCTTC TRBJ2-1 NA TRBV19 NA
CSARSTGELFF TGCAGTGCTAGGAGTACCGGGGAGCTGTTTTTT TRBJ2-2 NA TRBV20-1 few
CATGDRVVDTQYF TGTGCCACCGGGGACAGGGTAGTTGATACGCAGTATTTT TRBJ2-3 TRBD1 TRBV10-3 once
CASSTDNQPQHF TGTGCCAGCAGCACGGACAATCAGCCCCAGCATTTT TRBJ1-5 NA TRBV7-2 many
CSASDLAGGVADTQYF TGCAGTGCTAGCGACCTAGCGGGAGGGGTAGCAGATACGCAGTATTTT TRBJ2-3 TRBD2 TRBV20-1 many
CASRTQPMGTEAFF TGTGCCAGCAGAACCCAGCCCATGGGCACTGAAGCTTTCTTT TRBJ1-1 NA TRBV6-2/TRBV6-3 NA
CASSLQGSYTDTQYF TGTGCCAGCAGTTTACAGGGGTCTTACACAGATACGCAGTATTTT TRBJ2-3 TRBD1 TRBV6-6 NA
CASSLIGGVGQIYEQYF TGTGCCAGCAGCTTAATCGGGGGGGTCGGACAGATCTACGAGCAGTACTTC TRBJ2-7 TRBD2 TRBV7-3 NA
CASSQITGNTEAFF TGTGCCAGCAGCCAAATCACAGGGAACACTGAAGCTTTCTTT TRBJ1-1 NA TRBV4-2 NA
CASSAAAAGELFF TGTGCCAGCAGTGCCGCCGCGGCCGGGGAGCTGTTTTTT TRBJ2-2 NA TRBV25-1 NA
CASSFGGNMYTQYF TGTGCCAGCAGCTTCGGCGGAAACATGTATACGCAGTATTTT TRBJ2-3 NA TRBV11-2 NA
CASSYLGGNQPQHF TGTGCCAGCAGTTACCTCGGAGGGAACCAGCCCCAGCATTTT TRBJ1-5 NA TRBV6-2/TRBV6-3 many
CASSLAGGQGTWGYGYTF TGTGCCAGCAGTTTAGCCGGGGGACAGGGAACGTGGGGCTATGGCTACACCTTC TRBJ1-2 TRBD1 TRBV12-3/TRBV12-4 few
CASSIASGNTQYF TGTGCCAGCAGTATCGCATCAGGGAACACGCAGTATTTT TRBJ2-3 NA TRBV6-2/TRBV6-3 few
CASSSIQSLKETQYF TGTGCCAGCAGCTCCATTCAGTCTCTAAAGGAGACCCAGTACTTC TRBJ2-5 NA TRBV5-8 few
CASSPAGGPNEQFF TGTGCCAGCAGTCCAGCGGGAGGGCCTAATGAGCAGTTCTTC TRBJ2-1 TRBD2 TRBV27 NA
CARSPPLAGAGDEQFF TGTGCCAGAAGCCCACCACTAGCGGGAGCGGGGGATGAGCAGTTCTTC TRBJ2-1 TRBD2 TRBV5-3 many
CASSYKTGDTEAFF TGTGCCAGCAGTTATAAGACAGGGGACACTGAAGCTTTCTTT TRBJ1-1 TRBD1 TRBV6-5 NA
CASRLGGGSYEQYF TGTGCCAGCAGGTTAGGGGGCGGTTCCTACGAGCAGTACTTC TRBJ2-7 TRBD1 TRBV7-2 NA
CSARDPLRNEQFF TGCAGTGCTAGAGACCCACTAAGGAATGAGCAGTTCTTC TRBJ2-1 NA TRBV20-1 NA
CASSFQGSEHEKLFF TGTGCCAGCAGCTTCCAGGGGTCCGAGCATGAAAAACTGTTTTTT TRBJ1-4 NA TRBV7-3 NA
CASSPGLAGPTLNEQFF TGTGCCAGCAGTCCGGGACTAGCGGGCCCCACCCTCAATGAGCAGTTCTTC TRBJ2-1 TRBD2 TRBV12-3/TRBV12-4 few
CASSESYQGTTNEKLFF TGTGCCAGCAGCGAAAGTTATCAGGGTACAACTAATGAAAAACTGTTTTTT TRBJ1-4 NA TRBV3-1 NA
CASSLALPGQGGGYTF TGTGCCAGCAGCTTAGCGCTACCGGGACAGGGCGGTGGCTACACCTTC TRBJ1-2 TRBD1 TRBV7-2 few
CASSMRLAGVSYNEQFF TGTGCCAGTAGTATGCGGCTAGCGGGAGTCTCCTACAATGAGCAGTTCTTC TRBJ2-1 TRBD2 TRBV19 few
CASSTSGLFPHEQFF TGTGCCAGCAGCACTAGCGGACTATTTCCCCATGAGCAGTTCTTC TRBJ2-1 TRBD2 TRBV7-2 many
CASFNPGQGNYGYTF TGTGCCAGCTTTAATCCGGGACAGGGGAACTATGGCTACACCTTC TRBJ1-2 TRBD1 TRBV28 few
CASSSLSGSYNEQFF TGTGCCAGCAGCTCCCTAAGCGGGAGCTACAATGAGCAGTTCTTC TRBJ2-1 TRBD2 TRBV7-9 NA
CASSNQNLKWDEKLFF TGTGCCAGCAGTAATCAAAATCTGAAATGGGATGAAAAACTGTTTTTT TRBJ1-4 NA TRBV25-1 NA
CASSYGKGYQGALNFWGSDTQYF TGTGCCAGCAGTTACGGAAAGGGATATCAGGGGGCGCTGAATTTTTGGGGATCAGATACGCAGTATTTT TRBJ2-3 TRBD1 TRBV6-5 few
CASSWDRSYEQYF TGTGCCAGCAGTTGGGACAGGAGCTACGAGCAGTACTTC TRBJ2-7 TRBD1 TRBV6-5 many
CSADRTGQANYGYTF TGCAGTGCTGACCGGACAGGACAAGCTAACTATGGCTACACCTTC TRBJ1-2 TRBD1 TRBV20-1 NA
CASSFRTGTVMNTEAFF TGTGCCAGCAGTTTCCGGACCGGGACGGTGATGAACACTGAAGCTTTCTTT TRBJ1-1 NA TRBV28 NA
CASRSIGASGDLTDTQYF TGTGCCAGCAGATCAATCGGTGCTAGCGGAGACCTCACAGATACGCAGTATTTT TRBJ2-3 TRBD2 TRBV12-3/TRBV12-4 NA